Listed below are T cell receptor beta chains from one sample, sequenced in a study of radiation and T cells in renal cell carcinoma. Produced via immunoSEQ multiplex PCR; TCRdb's table is partial and in-frame only. Among about 74,000 clones listed, 80% to 90% were seen once. Sequenced here: blood, sampled from a patient whose treatment included radiotherapy and nephrectomy. These receptors were obtained from an older woman with renal cell carcinoma. Both conserved end residues are part of each CDR3. The D gene is left open where the match is weak. Expanded clones get a size class; other rows say once, few or many, or leave the size out.

j_call | d_call | clone_size | v_call | cdr3_nt | cdr3_aa
TRBJ1-1 | TRBD1 | NA | TRBV16 | TGTGCCAGCAGCCAAGACAGGGGGGGAACTGAAGCTTTCTTT | CASSQDRGGTEAFF
TRBJ1-2 | NA | NA | TRBV30 | TGTGCCTGGAGTGGAGGCATCAACTATGGCTACACCTTC | CAWSGGINYGYTF
TRBJ1-1 | TRBD1 | NA | TRBV6-1 | TGTGCCAGCAGATCCCGACAGGGAAGTGGTACTGAAGCTTTCTTT | CASRSRQGSGTEAFF
TRBJ1-1 | NA | NA | TRBV19 | TGTGCCAGTAGTCCGGACAGAATGAACACTGAAGCTTTCTTT | CASSPDRMNTEAFF
TRBJ1-1 | TRBD1 | few | TRBV6-1 | TGTGCCAGCAGTGCACAGGGGAGGGCTTTCTTT | CASSAQGRAFF
TRBJ2-2 | NA | NA | TRBV5-1 | TGCGCCAGCAGCCTAAGACTAGGAGGAGTCACCGGGGAGCTGTTTTTT | CASSLRLGGVTGELFF
TRBJ1-2 | TRBD1 | NA | TRBV28 | TGTGCCAGCAGTGCACCGACAGGGTCTAACTATGGCTACACCTTC | CASSAPTGSNYGYTF
TRBJ2-3 | NA | once | TRBV7-2 | TGTGCCAGCAGCTCCTCTGGGGGCCACACAGATACGCAGTATTTT | CASSSSGGHTDTQYF
TRBJ2-6 | NA | NA | TRBV19 | TGTGCCAGTAGTATAGGTCGCCGTCTTATTGGGGCCAACGTCCTGACTTTC | CASSIGRRLIGANVLTF
TRBJ1-4 | NA | NA | TRBV5-5 | TGTGCCAGCAGTCTTGACCTCGGCGGCGAAAAACTGTTTTTT | CASSLDLGGEKLFF
TRBJ1-2 | NA | NA | TRBV4-1 | TGCGCCAGCAGCCAAGATCGGACGGTTAACTATGGCTACACCTTC | CASSQDRTVNYGYTF
TRBJ1-4 | NA | NA | TRBV30 | TGTGCCTGGAGTCCACTGGGAAAACTGTTTTTT | CAWSPLGKLFF
TRBJ1-1 | NA | NA | TRBV7-2 | TGTGCCAGCAGTTTCGGGGCGAACACTGAAGCTTTCTTT | CASSFGANTEAFF
TRBJ1-1 | TRBD1 | NA | TRBV18 | TGTGCCAGCTCACCCCGGGACAGCGGGATGAACACTGAAGCTTTCTTT | CASSPRDSGMNTEAFF
TRBJ1-1 | TRBD1 | few | TRBV9 | TGTGCCAGCAGCCCCCGACAGGGGAACACTGAAGCTTTCTTT | CASSPRQGNTEAFF
TRBJ1-2 | NA | NA | TRBV6-5 | TGTGCCAGCAGCCAGGGGAAGAACTATGGCTACACCTTC | CASSQGKNYGYTF
TRBJ1-5 | TRBD1 | NA | TRBV7-9 | TGTGCCAGCAGCTCCGGACAGGGAAACAATCAGCCCCAGCATTTT | CASSSGQGNNQPQHF
TRBJ2-3 | TRBD2 | NA | TRBV30 | TGTGCCTGGGGACGACTAGCGGGCACAGATACGCAGTATTTT | CAWGRLAGTDTQYF
TRBJ2-5 | TRBD1 | NA | TRBV6-1 | TGTGCCAGCAGGAGGGACAGCAAACAAGAGACCCAGTACTTC | CASRRDSKQETQYF
TRBJ1-1 | TRBD1 | NA | TRBV11-1 | TGTGCCAGCAGCTCCAGACAGGGGATCGACACTGAAGCTTTCTTT | CASSSRQGIDTEAFF
TRBJ2-5 | TRBD1 | NA | TRBV7-9 | TGTGCCAGCAGCCCACCCGGGACAGGGGAAGAGACCCAGTACTTC | CASSPPGTGEETQYF
TRBJ2-4 | TRBD2 | NA | TRBV4-1 | TGCGCCAGCAGCCAAAAAGAACTAGCGGGGGCCGGCATTCAGTACTTC | CASSQKELAGAGIQYF
TRBJ1-5 | NA | NA | TRBV5-8 | TGTGCCAGCAGCCCCGTAAGGGGGGGAAATCAGCCCCAGCATTTT | CASSPVRGGNQPQHF
TRBJ2-7 | TRBD1 | NA | TRBV7-9 | TGTGCCAGCAGCTTGGGACAGGGGGCCTACGAGCAGTACTTC | CASSLGQGAYEQYF
TRBJ2-5 | TRBD2 | NA | TRBV11-2 | TGTGCCAGCAGCTCCCTGTTAGCGGGGGGCCAGGAGACCCAGTACTTC | CASSSLLAGGQETQYF
TRBJ1-6 | NA | few | TRBV7-8 | TGTGCCAGCAGCTCGCCGGGACAAAGGCAAACACCCCTCCACTTT | CASSSPGQRQTPLHF
TRBJ2-7 | TRBD1 | NA | TRBV2 | TGTGCCAGCTCCGGGACAGGGGGCGACGAGCAGTACTTC | CASSGTGGDEQYF
TRBJ1-1 | NA | NA | TRBV19 | TGTGCCAGTAGTATAATGGGCATGAACACTGAAGCTTTCTTT | CASSIMGMNTEAFF
TRBJ2-3 | TRBD2 | NA | TRBV19 | TGTGCCAGTAGTCGCGGGGGGGCCGGTCGGGCAGATACGCAGTATTTT | CASSRGGAGRADTQYF
TRBJ2-1 | NA | NA | TRBV5-1 | TGCGCCAGCAGCCGGGACTCCTCCGGTTTGGATGAGCAGTTCTTC | CASSRDSSGLDEQFF
TRBJ1-4 | TRBD1 | NA | TRBV28 | TGTGCCAGCAGTTCAGGGGGCGGTGAAAAACTGTTTTTT | CASSSGGGEKLFF
TRBJ1-2 | NA | NA | TRBV19 | TGTGCCAGTAGTGTCGACTCACCTACCAGTGTCACCTTC | CASSVDSPTSVTF
TRBJ1-1 | TRBD1 | few | TRBV7-9 | TGTGCCAGCAGCCTTGGACAGGTGGCTTTCTTT | CASSLGQVAFF
TRBJ1-2 | NA | NA | TRBV5-1 | TGCGCCAGCAGCCTGGGGGCGGAGTATGGCTACACCTTC | CASSLGAEYGYTF
TRBJ1-4 | NA | NA | TRBV7-2 | TGTGCCAGCAGCTCGACGGTTGGCCAGTCTAATGAAAAACTGTTTTTT | CASSSTVGQSNEKLFF
TRBJ1-1 | NA | NA | TRBV4-1 | TGCGCCAGCAGCCAAAGCGGTGGAGGATACACTGAAGCTTTCTTT | CASSQSGGGYTEAFF
TRBJ2-5 | TRBD1 | NA | TRBV28 | TGTGCCAGCATGCCAGGGACAGTTCAAGAGACCCAGTACTTC | CASMPGTVQETQYF
TRBJ2-7 | NA | NA | TRBV4-2 | TGTGCCAGCAGCTTGGTCGGGGGTGGGTACGAGCAGTACTTC | CASSLVGGGYEQYF
TRBJ1-2 | NA | NA | TRBV11-1 | TGTGCCAGCAGCCCTTTCTACAGTAACTATGGCTACACCTTC | CASSPFYSNYGYTF
TRBJ2-7 | NA | NA | TRBV11-1 | TGTGCCAGCAGCTTAGCGGGGGAGCAGTACTTC | CASSLAGEQYF
TRBJ2-7 | NA | NA | TRBV27 | TGTGCCAGCAGTTTGAGGCGGACCTACGAGCAGTACTTC | CASSLRRTYEQYF
TRBJ1-6 | NA | few | TRBV30 | TGTGCCTGGGGGACGGGTCATGGGAATTCACCCCTCCACTTT | CAWGTGHGNSPLHF
TRBJ1-1 | NA | NA | TRBV19 | TGTGCCAGTAGTATCTTGGGAGTGGGGAACACTGAAGCTTTCTTT | CASSILGVGNTEAFF
TRBJ2-7 | NA | NA | TRBV5-1 | TGCGCCAGCAGCTTACTAAGCGGAACCTACGAGCAGTACTTC | CASSLLSGTYEQYF
TRBJ2-7 | NA | once | TRBV29-1 | TGCAGCGTTCCCGGGACGGCCGCCTACGAGCAGTACTTC | CSVPGTAAYEQYF
TRBJ2-6 | TRBD1 | NA | TRBV5-5 | TGTGCCAGCAGCTTGACAGGGGGGATCCCCTCTGGGGCCAACGTCCTGACTTTC | CASSLTGGIPSGANVLTF
TRBJ2-1 | NA | once | TRBV18 | TGTGCCAGCTCACCAAGACCGGGACCCTCCAATGAGCAGTTCTTC | CASSPRPGPSNEQFF
TRBJ1-5 | TRBD1 | NA | TRBV19 | TGTGCCAGTAGTACGCCCCGGGACAGAAATCAGCCCCAGCATTTT | CASSTPRDRNQPQHF
TRBJ1-1 | NA | NA | TRBV1 | TGCACCCGGACGGGGGGCGGCTGGACCAGTGAAGCTTTCTTT | CTRTGGGWTSEAFF